This T cell receptor (beta chain) emerged from a study of patients and donors after allogeneic stem cell transplantation. Via MiXCR, TCRdb re-called the RT-PCR reads, giving one row per CDR3 protein. This table has fewer than 180,000 distinct CDR3 sequences, about 36% appearing once. This CDR3 has 16 residues. Trimming took off 3 bases at V and 5 bases at J, with 16 bases between the two ends. CDR1 is KGHDR, CDR2 SFDVKD, per germline. This clonotype originated in a human donor who was either an allogeneic HSCT recipient or a stem cell or donor lymphocyte infusion donor (not recorded which). It is not recorded whose cells these are; they may come from a transplant donor. This chain connects TRBV24-1 to TRBJ2-1; possibly TRBD1 for D (6 bases). Material: blood, either unsorted or a sorted T cell fraction (not recorded which). As DNA, the CDR3 is TGTGCCACCAGTGATGCACAGGGAGTCATCCACAATGAGCAGTTCTTC. Translation gives CATSDAQGVIHNEQFF.